A selection of T cell receptor beta chains follows, all from one sample in a study of T cell responses to AZD1222 COVID-19 vaccine. Data came from immunoSEQ multiplex PCR; TCRdb stores just in-frame clones and leaves some out. Among around 110,000 clones listed, 80% to 90% were seen once. Material: peripheral blood, obtained on day 0 of AZD1222 vaccination. The receptors were sampled from an adult in good health. Both conserved end residues are part of each CDR3. The D gene is left open where the match is weak. Clone size is given for some rows only: seen once, a few or many times, or a class if the clone is expanded.

j_gene | abundance | d_gene | v_gene | CDR3aa | CDR3nt
TRBJ1-2 | . | . | TRBV7-2 | CASSNQGSGYTF | TGTGCCAGCTCTAACCAGGGCTCTGGCTACACCTTC
TRBJ2-2 | . | . | TRBV7-9 | CASSLEGPGELFF | TGTGCCAGCAGCTTAGAGGGTCCCGGGGAGCTGTTTTTT
TRBJ2-4 | . | . | TRBV7-9 | CASSLEGIAKNIQYF | TGTGCCAGCAGCTTAGAGGGGATAGCCAAAAACATTCAGTACTTC
TRBJ2-1 | . | . | TRBV7-2 | CASSLALASNEQFF | TGTGCCAGCAGCCTAGCACTAGCTTCCAATGAGCAGTTCTTC
TRBJ1-3 | . | . | TRBV18 | CASSPQDNGNTIYF | TGTGCCAGCTCACCACAGGATAATGGAAACACCATATATTTT
TRBJ1-1 | . | . | TRBV27 | CASRRVLLNTEAFF | TGTGCCAGCAGGCGGGTCCTCCTGAACACTGAAGCTTTCTTT
TRBJ1-2 | . | . | TRBV7-9 | CASSPALGYGYTF | TGTGCCAGCAGCCCCGCACTTGGGTATGGCTACACCTTC
TRBJ1-2 | . | TRBD1 | TRBV6-5 | CASSYSGTGGYGYTF | TGTGCCAGCAGTTACTCCGGGACAGGGGGGTATGGCTACACCTTC
TRBJ2-7 | few | . | TRBV2 | CASSEGEYEQYF | TGTGCCAGCAGTGAGGGGGAGTACGAGCAGTACTTC
TRBJ2-5 | . | TRBD2 | TRBV9 | CASSSGGLQETQYF | TGTGCCAGTAGCAGCGGGGGGTTACAAGAGACCCAGTACTTC
TRBJ1-2 | . | TRBD1 | TRBV10-3 | CANSGTGGYGYTF | TGTGCCAACTCAGGGACAGGGGGCTATGGCTACACCTTC
TRBJ1-6 | . | . | TRBV2 | CASSGPDNSPLHF | TGTGCCAGCAGTGGGCCCGATAATTCACCCCTCCACTTT
TRBJ1-2 | once | . | TRBV12-3/TRBV12-4 | CASSHSKSGYTF | TGTGCCAGCAGCCACTCCAAATCTGGCTACACCTTC
TRBJ2-5 | . | . | TRBV4-1 | CASSHTSTGYGGETQYF | TGCGCCAGCAGCCACACTTCCACAGGGTACGGAGGGGAGACCCAGTACTTC
TRBJ2-1 | . | . | TRBV29-1 | CSVIGSSYNEQFF | TGCAGCGTGATAGGTAGCTCCTACAATGAGCAGTTCTTC
TRBJ2-3 | . | . | TRBV12-3/TRBV12-4 | CASSRPGNTQYF | TGTGCCAGCAGTCGACCTGGGAATACGCAGTATTTT
TRBJ1-1 | . | TRBD1 | TRBV12-3/TRBV12-4 | CASSGQGYTEAFF | TGTGCCAGCAGCGGACAGGGCTATACTGAAGCTTTCTTT
TRBJ1-2 | . | . | TRBV9 | CASSVGVSIDYGYTF | TGTGCCAGCAGCGTAGGGGTTTCTATAGATTATGGCTACACCTTC
TRBJ2-3 | . | . | TRBV28 | CASRERPTRDTQYF | TGTGCCAGCAGGGAGCGGCCCACAAGGGATACGCAGTATTTT
TRBJ2-3 | few | . | TRBV27 | CASGGASTDTQYF | TGTGCCAGCGGAGGGGCTTCGACAGATACGCAGTATTTT
TRBJ1-3 | once | TRBD1 | TRBV6-1 | CASSAPRQGAGNTIYF | TGTGCCAGCAGTGCCCCACGACAGGGGGCTGGAAACACCATATATTTT
TRBJ2-3 | . | TRBD2 | TRBV4-2 | CASSQGGPGLGTHTQYF | TGTGCCAGCAGCCAGGGGGGACCGGGACTAGGGACTCATACGCAGTATTTT
TRBJ1-1 | . | . | TRBV19 | CASSIDLSRRNTEAFF | TGTGCCAGTAGTATAGATCTGTCCAGGAGGAACACTGAAGCTTTCTTT
TRBJ2-1 | . | . | TRBV5-1 | CASSYPGGGSNEQFF | TGCGCCAGCAGCTACCCAGGGGGAGGGAGCAATGAGCAGTTCTTC
TRBJ2-3 | . | TRBD2 | TRBV9 | CASSVVAGGSDTQYF | TGTGCCAGCAGCGTAGTTGCGGGAGGCTCAGATACGCAGTATTTT
TRBJ2-3 | . | . | TRBV7-3 | CASSPRGGDRADTQYF | TGTGCCAGCAGCCCTCGGGGCGGGGATCGGGCAGATACGCAGTATTTT
TRBJ1-6 | . | TRBD1 | TRBV7-2 | CASSLAWTGNSPLHF | TGTGCCAGCAGCTTAGCGTGGACAGGGAATTCACCCCTCCACTTT
TRBJ1-1 | . | TRBD1 | TRBV18 | CASSPRTGGTNTEAFF | TGTGCCAGCTCACCCCGGACAGGGGGCACGAACACTGAAGCTTTCTTT
TRBJ2-7 | . | . | TRBV7-8 | CASSLAKGSYEQYF | TGTGCCAGCAGCTTAGCCAAGGGATCCTACGAGCAGTACTTC
TRBJ1-1 | . | TRBD1 | TRBV4-3 | CASRPRTGAGTEAFF | TGCGCCAGCAGACCCAGGACAGGGGCGGGCACTGAAGCTTTCTTT
TRBJ1-4 | . | . | TRBV7-6 | CASSSSGGAGEKLFF | TGTGCCAGCAGCTCGTCTGGGGGGGCGGGCGAAAAACTGTTTTTT
TRBJ2-1 | . | TRBD2 | TRBV5-1 | CASSPGTSGGIPYNEQFF | TGCGCCAGCAGCCCAGGGACTAGCGGGGGAATACCGTACAATGAGCAGTTCTTC
TRBJ2-5 | once | TRBD1 | TRBV5-1 | CASGPRTGTTWETQYF | TGCGCCAGCGGCCCACGGACAGGAACTACTTGGGAGACCCAGTACTTC
TRBJ2-7 | . | TRBD1 | TRBV7-8 | CASSLAGRQGPIYEQYF | TGTGCCAGCAGCTTAGCGGGGCGACAGGGTCCGATCTACGAGCAGTACTTC
TRBJ2-5 | once | TRBD2 | TRBV2 | CASSGRGGQETQYF | TGTGCCAGCAGTGGGCGGGGGGGCCAAGAGACCCAGTACTTC
TRBJ2-1 | . | TRBD2 | TRBV6-2/TRBV6-3 | CASSPRTGLAGGGGQFF | TGTGCCAGCAGTCCCAGGACGGGACTAGCGGGAGGAGGGGGTCAGTTCTTC
TRBJ1-1 | . | . | TRBV10-3 | CAISAEPGGVEAFF | TGTGCCATCAGTGCCGAGCCTGGGGGGGTTGAAGCTTTCTTT